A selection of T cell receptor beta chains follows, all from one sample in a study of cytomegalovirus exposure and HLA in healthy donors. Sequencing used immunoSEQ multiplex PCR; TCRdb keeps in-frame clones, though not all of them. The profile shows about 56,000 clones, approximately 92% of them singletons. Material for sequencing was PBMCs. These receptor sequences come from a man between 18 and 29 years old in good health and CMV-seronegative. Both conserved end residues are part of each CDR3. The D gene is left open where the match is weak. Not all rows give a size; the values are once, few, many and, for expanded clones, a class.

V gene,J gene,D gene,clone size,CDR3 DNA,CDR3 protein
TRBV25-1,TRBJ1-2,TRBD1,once,TGTGCCAGCAGTGACGGGACAGCTTATGGCTACACCTTC,CASSDGTAYGYTF
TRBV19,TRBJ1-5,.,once,TGTGCCAGTAATGGAGTTACAGGGAGCATGCAGCCCCAGCATTTT,CASNGVTGSMQPQHF
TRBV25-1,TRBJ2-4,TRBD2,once,TGTGCCAGCAGTGGAGGCATTAGCGGGTCAGCCAAAAGCATTCAGTACTTC,CASSGGISGSAKSIQYF
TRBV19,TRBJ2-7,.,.,TGTGCCAGTAGTATAGGTTTCATGCGAGGGACTTACTACGAGCAGTACTTC,CASSIGFMRGTYYEQYF
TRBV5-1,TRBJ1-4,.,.,TGCGCCAGCAGCTTGGTAGGGGTTAGTGAAAAACTGTTTTTT,CASSLVGVSEKLFF
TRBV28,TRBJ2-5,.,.,TGTGCCAGCAGTTTCGCCCTGGGACTGAGCCAAGAGACCCAGTACTTC,CASSFALGLSQETQYF
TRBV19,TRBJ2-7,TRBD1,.,TGTGCCAGTAGTATCACAACAGGGGTTTACTACGAGCAGTACTTC,CASSITTGVYYEQYF
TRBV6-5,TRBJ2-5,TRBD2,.,TGTGCCACCTTAGCGGGAGGAGAGACCCAGTACTTC,CATLAGGETQYF
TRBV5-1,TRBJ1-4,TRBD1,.,TGCGCCAGCAGCCCGGGACAGGGAGGGGAAAAACTGTTTTTT,CASSPGQGGEKLFF
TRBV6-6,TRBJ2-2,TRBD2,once,TGTGCCAGCAGTTCACCGGGACTAGCCAACACCGGGGAGCTGTTTTTT,CASSSPGLANTGELFF
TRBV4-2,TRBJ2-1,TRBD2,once,TGTGCCAGCAGCCCCGCCCCACTAGCGGGCAATGAGCAGTTCTTC,CASSPAPLAGNEQFF
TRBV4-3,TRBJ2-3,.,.,TGCGCCAGCAGCCAAGAAGCCCTCACAGATACGCAGTATTTT,CASSQEALTDTQYF
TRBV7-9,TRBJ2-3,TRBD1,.,TGTGCCAGCAGCTTCCAGGGGGCAGATACGCAGTATTTT,CASSFQGADTQYF
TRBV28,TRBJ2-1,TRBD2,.,TGTGCCAGCAGTTCCGCGGGAGATCACAATGAGCAGTTCTTC,CASSSAGDHNEQFF
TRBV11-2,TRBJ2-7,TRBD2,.,TGTGCCAGCAGCCCCGCGGGGGCCTACGAGCAGTACTTC,CASSPAGAYEQYF
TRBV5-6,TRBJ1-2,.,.,TGTGCCAGCAGCTTAGCCCACAGTACCTCTAACTATGGCTACACCTTC,CASSLAHSTSNYGYTF
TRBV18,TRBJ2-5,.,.,TGTGCCAGCTCACACGACAGGAGGAAGACCCAGTACTTC,CASSHDRRKTQYF
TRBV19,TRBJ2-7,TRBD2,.,TGTGCCAGTAGTACCACGGTAGTAGCGGGGATCTACGAGCAGTACTTC,CASSTTVVAGIYEQYF
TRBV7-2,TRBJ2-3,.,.,TGTGCCAGCAGCTTTAGGGGAGATACGCAGTATTTT,CASSFRGDTQYF
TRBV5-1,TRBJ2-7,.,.,TGCGCCAGCAGCTTCGGCGGGTACGAGCAGTACTTC,CASSFGGYEQYF
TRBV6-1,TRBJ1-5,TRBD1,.,TGTGCCAGCAGTGGAGGGACAGGGTCCGTTCAGCCCCAGCATTTT,CASSGGTGSVQPQHF
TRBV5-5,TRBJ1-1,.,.,TGTGCCAGCAGCTCGTTGAGGACGGGGTTTGGGGCTTTCTTT,CASSSLRTGFGAFF
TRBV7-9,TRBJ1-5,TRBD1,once,TGTGCCAGCAGCGGGGACAGAAACAATCAGCCCCAGCATTTT,CASSGDRNNQPQHF
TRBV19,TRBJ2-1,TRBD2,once,TGTGCCAGTAGTATTCGCTCTAGCGGAGGCGGGAACAATGAGCAGTTCTTC,CASSIRSSGGGNNEQFF
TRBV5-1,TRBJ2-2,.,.,TGCGCCAGCAGCTTAACAGGGTCCACCGGGGAGCTGTTTTTT,CASSLTGSTGELFF
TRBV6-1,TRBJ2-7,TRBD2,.,TGTGCCAGCAGTGATGTGGGAGGGCCTTGGGAGCAGTACTTC,CASSDVGGPWEQYF
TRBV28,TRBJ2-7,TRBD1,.,TGTGCCAGCAGTTTCTTACCCGGACAGGGGAGCTCCTACGAGCAGTACTTC,CASSFLPGQGSSYEQYF
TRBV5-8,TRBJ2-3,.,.,TGTGCCAGCAGCTCTTTTCTTTGGGGGGACAGCACAGATACGCAGTATTTT,CASSSFLWGDSTDTQYF
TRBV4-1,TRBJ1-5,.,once,TGCGCCAGCAGCCATGCAGACAGGACGACGGAGCCCCAGCATTTT,CASSHADRTTEPQHF
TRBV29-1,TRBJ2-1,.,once,TGCAGCGTCGCTGACACGTCCAATGAGCAGTTCTTC,CSVADTSNEQFF
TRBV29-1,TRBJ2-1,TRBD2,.,TGCAGCGTTGAGTCCCCTAGCGGTGACAATGAGCAGTTCTTC,CSVESPSGDNEQFF
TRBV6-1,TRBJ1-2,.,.,TGTGCCAGCAGTGACGTATGGACAAGCTATGGCTACACCTTC,CASSDVWTSYGYTF
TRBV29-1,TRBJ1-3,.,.,TGCAGCGCTTCGGGATCCTTCGGAAACACCATATATTTT,CSASGSFGNTIYF
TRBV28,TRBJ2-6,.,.,TGTGCCAGCAGGGGGGCCGTCAACTCCGGGGCCAACGTCCTGACTTTC,CASRGAVNSGANVLTF
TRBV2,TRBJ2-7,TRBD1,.,TGTGCCACCTTCAAAACCGGGACAGAAAACTACGAGCAGTACTTC,CATFKTGTENYEQYF
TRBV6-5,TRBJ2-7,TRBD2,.,TGTGCCAGCAGTTACTCGCTTAGCGGGAGCTACGAGCAGTACTTC,CASSYSLSGSYEQYF
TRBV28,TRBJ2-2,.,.,TGTGCCAGCAGTCAATTCTTAAACAGAGCCGGGGAGCTGTTTTTT,CASSQFLNRAGELFF
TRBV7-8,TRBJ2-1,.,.,TGTGCCAGCAGCTTACCCGGCGGGATAAGCGACACTACTTACAATGAGCAGTTCTTC,CASSLPGGISDTTYNEQFF
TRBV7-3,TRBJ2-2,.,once,TGTGCCAGCAGGATACAGGGCATCGGGGAGCTGTTTTTT,CASRIQGIGELFF
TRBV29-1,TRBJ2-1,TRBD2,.,TGCAGCTTCACGGGACTAGCGGGCCTGCCTGACAATGAGCAGTTCTTC,CSFTGLAGLPDNEQFF
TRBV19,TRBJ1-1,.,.,TGTGCCAGTATTAACCACAGGGATTTGCACACTGAAGCTTTCTTT,CASINHRDLHTEAFF
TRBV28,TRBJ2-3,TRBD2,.,TGTGCCAGCCAGCGGGGCCCCACAGATACGCAGTATTTT,CASQRGPTDTQYF